The table lists the clone carrying this T cell receptor (beta chain) with a count of one. Sequencing was performed with immunoSEQ multiplex PCR; in TCRdb, only in-frame clones are kept and a portion is missing. The table lists approximately 74,000 clones, 92% of them singletons. This sample was included in a study of graft-versus-host responses after intestinal transplantation. CDR3 length equals 16 residues. V was cut by 0 bases and J by 3 bases, with 16 bases left in between. Germline V lookup: CDR1 SQVTM, CDR2 ANQGSEA. The sequences come from PBMCs, collected 98 days after intestinal transplantation. The TCR was taken from a human patient who received an intestinal transplant, so some T cells may come from the graft donor. V usage is TRBV29-1 and J usage is TRBJ2-3; perhaps TRBD1 as D (6 bases). This CDR3 reads CSVEDENREGTDTQYF. The DNA for the CDR3 is TGCAGCGTTGAAGATGAAAACAGGGAAGGAACAGATACGCAGTATTTT.